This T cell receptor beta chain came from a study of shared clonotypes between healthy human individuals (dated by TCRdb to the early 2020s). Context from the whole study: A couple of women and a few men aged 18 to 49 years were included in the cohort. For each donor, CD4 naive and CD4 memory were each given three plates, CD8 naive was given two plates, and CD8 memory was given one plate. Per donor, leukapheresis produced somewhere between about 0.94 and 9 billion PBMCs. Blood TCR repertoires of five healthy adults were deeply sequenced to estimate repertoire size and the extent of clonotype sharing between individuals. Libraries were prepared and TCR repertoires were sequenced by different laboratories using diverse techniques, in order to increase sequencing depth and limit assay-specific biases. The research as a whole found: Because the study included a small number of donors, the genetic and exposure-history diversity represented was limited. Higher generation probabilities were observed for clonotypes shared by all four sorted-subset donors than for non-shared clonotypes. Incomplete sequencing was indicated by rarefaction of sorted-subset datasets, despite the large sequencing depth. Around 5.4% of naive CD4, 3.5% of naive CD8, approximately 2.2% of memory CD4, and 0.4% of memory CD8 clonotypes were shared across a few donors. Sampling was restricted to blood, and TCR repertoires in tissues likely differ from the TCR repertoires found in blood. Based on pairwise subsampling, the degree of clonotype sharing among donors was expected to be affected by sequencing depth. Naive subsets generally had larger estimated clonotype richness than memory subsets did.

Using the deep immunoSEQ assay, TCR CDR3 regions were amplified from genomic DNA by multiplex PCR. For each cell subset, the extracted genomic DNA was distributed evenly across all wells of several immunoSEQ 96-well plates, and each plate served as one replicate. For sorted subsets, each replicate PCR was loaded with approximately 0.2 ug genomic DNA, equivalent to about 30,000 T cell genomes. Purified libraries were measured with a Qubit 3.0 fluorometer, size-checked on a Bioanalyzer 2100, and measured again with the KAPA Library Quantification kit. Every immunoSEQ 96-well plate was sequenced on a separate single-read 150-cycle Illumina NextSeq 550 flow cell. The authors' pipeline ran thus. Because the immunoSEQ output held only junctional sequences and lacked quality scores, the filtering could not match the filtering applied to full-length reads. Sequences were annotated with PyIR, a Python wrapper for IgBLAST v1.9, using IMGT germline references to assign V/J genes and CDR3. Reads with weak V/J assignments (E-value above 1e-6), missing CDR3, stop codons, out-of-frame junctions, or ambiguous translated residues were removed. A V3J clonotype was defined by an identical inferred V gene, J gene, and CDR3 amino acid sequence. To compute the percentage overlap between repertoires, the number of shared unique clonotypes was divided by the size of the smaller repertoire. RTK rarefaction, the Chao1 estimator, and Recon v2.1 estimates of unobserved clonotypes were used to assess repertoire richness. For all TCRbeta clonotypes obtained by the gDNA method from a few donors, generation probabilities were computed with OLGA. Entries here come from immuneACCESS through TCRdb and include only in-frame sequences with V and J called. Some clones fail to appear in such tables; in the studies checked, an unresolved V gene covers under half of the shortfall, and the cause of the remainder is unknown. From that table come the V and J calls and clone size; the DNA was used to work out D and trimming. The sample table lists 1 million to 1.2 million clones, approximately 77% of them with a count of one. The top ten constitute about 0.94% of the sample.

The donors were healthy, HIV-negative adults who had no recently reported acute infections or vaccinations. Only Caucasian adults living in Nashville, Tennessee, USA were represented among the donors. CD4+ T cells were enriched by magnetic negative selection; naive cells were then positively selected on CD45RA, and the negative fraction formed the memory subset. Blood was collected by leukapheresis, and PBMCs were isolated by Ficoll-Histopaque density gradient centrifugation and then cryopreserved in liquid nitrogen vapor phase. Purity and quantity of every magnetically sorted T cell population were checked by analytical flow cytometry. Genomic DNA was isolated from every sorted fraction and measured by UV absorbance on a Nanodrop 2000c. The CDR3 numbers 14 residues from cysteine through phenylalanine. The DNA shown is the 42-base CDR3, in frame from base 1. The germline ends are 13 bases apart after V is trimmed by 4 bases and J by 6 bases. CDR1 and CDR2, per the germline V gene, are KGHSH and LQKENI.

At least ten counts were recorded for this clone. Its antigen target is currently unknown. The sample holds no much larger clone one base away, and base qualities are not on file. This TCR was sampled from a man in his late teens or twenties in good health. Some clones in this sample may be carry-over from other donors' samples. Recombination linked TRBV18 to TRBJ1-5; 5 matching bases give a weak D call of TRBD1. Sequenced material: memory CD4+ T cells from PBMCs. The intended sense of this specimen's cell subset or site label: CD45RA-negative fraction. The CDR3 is CASSLGVGGQPQHF. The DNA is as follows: TGTGCCAGCTCACTGGGGGTCGGGGGTCAGCCCCAGCATTTT.